This T cell receptor (beta chain) was sequenced for a study of shared clonotypes between healthy human individuals. Study at large: Donors had three CD4 naive, three CD4 memory, two CD8 naive and one CD8 memory plate apiece. Findings of the study overall: Clonotype sharing levels among donors were expected to vary with sequencing depth.

This CDR3 spans 13 amino acids. The V and J ends lost 6 bases and 6 bases, in that order; junction bases with no gene match: 7. Germline lookup yields CDR1 SNHLY and CDR2 FYNNEI. The data were produced by immunoSEQ multiplex PCR, yet TCRdb's version contains in-frame clones alone and is incomplete. This sample yields approximately 1.1 million clones, of which around 78% are seen a single time; approximately 0.5% belongs to the top ten. This clone was counted once. Antigen specificity is unknown. The sequenced sample was memory CD4+ T cells from PBMCs. This sample's subset: CD45RA-negative fraction. This receptor was obtained from a man aged 18 to 35 in good health. Some clones in this sample may be carry-over from other donors' samples. The gene calls are TRBV2 and TRBJ2-7, with 8 positions matching TRBD1. In nucleotides, the CDR3 is TGTGCCAGCAGACGGACAGGGATGGGCGAGCAGTACTTC. Translating it yields CASRRTGMGEQYF.